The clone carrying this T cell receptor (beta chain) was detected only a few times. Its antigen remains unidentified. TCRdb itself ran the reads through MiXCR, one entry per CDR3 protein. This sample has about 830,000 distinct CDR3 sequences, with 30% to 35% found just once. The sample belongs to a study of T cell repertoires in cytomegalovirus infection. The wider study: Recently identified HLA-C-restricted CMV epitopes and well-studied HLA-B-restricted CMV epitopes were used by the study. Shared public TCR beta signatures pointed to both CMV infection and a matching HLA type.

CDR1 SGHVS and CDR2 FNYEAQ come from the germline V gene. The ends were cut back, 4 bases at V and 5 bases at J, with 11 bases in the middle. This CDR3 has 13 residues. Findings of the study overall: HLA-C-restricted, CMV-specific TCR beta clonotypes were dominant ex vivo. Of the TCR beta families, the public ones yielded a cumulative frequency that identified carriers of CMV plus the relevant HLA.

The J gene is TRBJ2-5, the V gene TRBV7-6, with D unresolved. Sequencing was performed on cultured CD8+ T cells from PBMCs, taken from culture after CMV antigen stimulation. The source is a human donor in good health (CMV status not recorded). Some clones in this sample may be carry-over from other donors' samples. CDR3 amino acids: CASSSPGIETQYF. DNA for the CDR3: TGTGCCAGCAGCTCCCCAGGAATCGAGACCCAGTACTTC.